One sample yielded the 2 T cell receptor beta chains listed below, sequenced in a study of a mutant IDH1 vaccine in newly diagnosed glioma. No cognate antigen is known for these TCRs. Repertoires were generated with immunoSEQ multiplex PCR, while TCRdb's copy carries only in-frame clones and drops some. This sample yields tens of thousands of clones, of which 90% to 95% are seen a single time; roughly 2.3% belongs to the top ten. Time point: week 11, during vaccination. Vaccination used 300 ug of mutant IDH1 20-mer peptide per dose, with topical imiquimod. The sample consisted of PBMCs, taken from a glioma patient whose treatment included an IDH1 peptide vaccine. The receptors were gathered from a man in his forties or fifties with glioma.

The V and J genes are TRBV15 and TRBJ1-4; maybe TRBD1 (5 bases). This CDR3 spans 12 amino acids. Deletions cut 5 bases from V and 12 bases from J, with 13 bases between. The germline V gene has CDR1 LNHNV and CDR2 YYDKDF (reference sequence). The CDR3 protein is CATSVRDLELFF. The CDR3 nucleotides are TGTGCCACCAGCGTCCGGGACCTCGAACTGTTTTTT.

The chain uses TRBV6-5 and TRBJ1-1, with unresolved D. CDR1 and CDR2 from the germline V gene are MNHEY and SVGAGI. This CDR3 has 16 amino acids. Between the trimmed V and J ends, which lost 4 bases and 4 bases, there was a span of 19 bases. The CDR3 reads CASSLKSRGWGTEAFF. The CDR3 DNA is TGTGCCAGCAGTTTAAAGTCCCGGGGATGGGGCACTGAAGCTTTCTTT.